This T cell receptor (beta chain) was observed in a study of blood T cell repertoires in COVID-19 (dated by TCRdb to 2020 to 2021). For the wider study: Samples from collaborators originated in the United States, Italy and Spain and spanned both the acute and convalescent phases of COVID-19. A de-identified subject ID, COVID-19 status, age in years and sex were almost always included in the sample metadata. The samples were drawn from the first 160 participants of the ongoing ImmuneRACE study and from under 1,500 subjects provided by 6 global collaborators. The material from the prospective study consisted of cDNA or gDNA derived from T cells, B-cell-depleted T cells, or PBMCs. The dataset comprised deeply sampled blood TCRbeta repertoires from subjects exposed to, actively infected with, or recovered from COVID-19. Where HLA class I and class II types were available, the types were taken from metadata supplied by the sample provider, not from assay-based typing. The repertoires were released in a freely available public database meant as a resource for research on the immune response to SARS-CoV-2.

TCRbeta CDR3 regions were amplified from genomic DNA by means of the immunoSEQ Assay, a bias-controlled multiplex PCR. The paper's processing steps were these. The number of nucleated cells in each sample was estimated from the amplification of reference gene primers within the assay. To quantify the absolute abundance of each unique TCRbeta CDR3 rearrangement, sequence reads were collapsed and filtered. For each sample, productive Simpson clonality was calculated as the square root of Simpson's diversity index across productive rearrangements. Entries here come from immuneACCESS through TCRdb and include only in-frame sequences with V and J called. Some clones fail to appear in such tables; in the studies checked, an unresolved V gene covers under half of the shortfall, and the cause of the remainder is unknown. Clone size and V and J calls were adopted from that table, with D and trimming inferred from the DNA. The sample profile shows roughly 150,000 clones; around 82% of them were found once. The ten largest clones represent 40% to 55% of the sample.

The collaborating institutions used their own protocols to collect whole blood in K2EDTA tubes. For TCRbeta analysis, collaborators shipped samples in one of three forms: frozen whole blood, isolated PBMCs, or DNA extracted from either of those sample types. A word on this clone: Its target antigen remains unknown. The record has no base qualities; no much larger clone is one base away.

Here is what the overall study found, with its caveats: The amount of clinical and demographic metadata varied by source and participant and was provided uncurated.

This sequence originates from a human donor in a cohort sampled during active COVID-19. Sequenced: peripheral blood.

The CDR3 region reads CASSPVLGGGEKLFF. The DNA sequence reads TGTGCCAGTAGTCCCGTCTTAGGGGGCGGTGAAAAACTGTTTTTT. The sequence is built from TRBV19 and TRBJ1-4; 7 bases in between match TRBD1. The germline V gene (reference sequence) provides CDR1 LNHDA and CDR2 SQIVND. V and J are trimmed by 5 bases and 7 bases, and the gene matches miss 10 bases of the junction. The CDR3 runs 15 amino acids, cysteine and phenylalanine included. The sequence is cut down to CDR3 DNA, 45 bases in frame from base 1.